Shown below are 22 T cell receptor beta chains from a single sample sequenced in a study of prognosis after radiotherapy for stage I lung cancer. Starting from genomic DNA, TCR beta CDR3 was amplified through two-round multiplex PCR. Primers were specific to each TRBV and TRBJ gene in first-round PCR. One entry per CDR3 protein results from TCRdb running MiXCR on the multiplex PCR reads. The sample contains 50,000 to 75,000 distinct CDR3 sequences, about 25% of which appear only once. This specimen was PBMCs, taken before or after stereotactic body radiation therapy (not recorded which). The receptors here all came from a donor at least 50 years old with non-small cell lung cancer.

The chain is built from TRBV7-3 and TRBJ2-3; D unclear. Trimming cost V 1 base and J 7 bases, with 12 bases left between them. The CDR3 extends over 14 amino acids. Germline assignment: CDR1 SGHTA and CDR2 FQGTGA. The CDR3 nucleotides read TGTGCCAGCAGCTTAAGTGGGGAAGCATATACGCAGTATTTT. Translation gives CASSLSGEAYTQYF.

V usage is TRBV5-6 and J usage is TRBJ1-1; D is unresolved. The CDR3 totals 15 residues. Germline V gives CDR1 SGHDT, CDR2 YYEEEE. V was shortened by 4 bases and J by 11 bases, with 24 bases between the two germline ends. The CDR3 region is CASSPKPARTTGAFF. The DNA for the CDR3 is TGTGCCAGCAGCCCCAAACCGGCCCGGACTACGGGGGCTTTCTTT.

The table lists this clonotype with many counts. DNA of the CDR3: TGCAGTGCTAGAGATGGAGGGCAGAATAATTCACCCCTCCACTTT. Protein sequence: CSARDGGQNNSPLHF. This chain links TRBV20-1 with TRBJ1-6; D not resolved. Trimming pared 0 bases from V and 5 bases from J, leaving 11 bases between. Germline CDR1 and CDR2: DFQATT and SNEGSKA (reference sequence). The CDR3 runs to 15 residues.

This clonotype was found many times. The chain employs TRBV9 and TRBJ1-4; 7 positions agree with TRBD1. CDR3 length: 15 residues. Germline-derived CDR1 and CDR2 are SGDLS and YYNGEE. Unmatched junction bases numbered 1, after V lost 0 bases and J lost 2 bases. As DNA, the CDR3 is TGTGCCAGCAGCGTAGCGACAGGGACTAATGAAAAACTGTTTTTT. Amino acid sequence: CASSVATGTNEKLFF.

This clonotype has ten or more counts. The V and J genes are TRBV6-1 and TRBJ2-7, with TRBD1 as a possible D gene (6 bases). This CDR3 has 14 residues. V was pared by 5 bases and J by 6 bases, with 17 bases between. The V gene's germline CDR1 is MNHNS and CDR2 SASEGT. CDR3 nucleotides: TGTGCCAGCAGTCCGACCGACAGGTTCCTCGAGCAGTACTTC. Encoded protein: CASSPTDRFLEQYF.

On this clonotype: A junction boundary mismatches the germline segment, possibly from a read error. The rearrangement uses TRBV19 and TRBJ1-3, with a tentative D call TRBD1 (6 bases). The length of the CDR3 is 14 residues. Germline V gene lookup returns CDR1 LNHDA and CDR2 SQIVND (reference sequence). The DNA of the CDR3 is TGTGCCATTGCCAGGGGCCGCTCTGTAAACACCATATATTTT. Residues: CAIARGRSVNTIYF.

This clonotype appeared many times. In DNA form, the CDR3 reads TGTGCCAGCAGCTTAGTGGGGGTGGGGGGTGATACGCAGTATTTT. Translation gives CASSLVGVGGDTQYF. V gene TRBV7-8 combines with J gene TRBJ2-3; maybe TRBD2 (6 bases). Germline V lookup: CDR1 SGHVS, CDR2 FQNEAQ. The V end lost 1 base, the J end lost 6 bases, and 14 bases lay between the germline ends. The CDR3 covers 15 residues. The full variable domain, in which reference TRBV7-8 and TRBJ2-3 provide the parts outside the CDR3, is GAGVSQSPRYKVAKRGQDVALRCDPISGHVSLFWYQQALGQGPEFLTYFQNEAQLDKSGLPSDRFFAERPEGSVSTLKIQRTQQEDSAVYLCASSLVGVGGDTQYFGPGTRLTVL.

This clonotype was counted at least ten times. The chain recombines TRBV7-9 with TRBJ2-5; no firm D call. Looked up from germline, CDR1 is SEHNR and CDR2 is FQNEAQ (reference sequence). This CDR3 has 10 amino acids. V dropped 6 bases and J dropped 5 bases, with 4 bases sitting between them. Written as DNA, the CDR3 is TGTGCCAGCAGTGGGGAGACCCAGTACTTC. As protein: CASSGETQYF.

This clonotype has at least ten counts. The rearrangement links TRBV6-2 or TRBV6-3 to TRBJ1-1; TRBD1 aligns across 10 bases. Germline CDR1 MNHEY, CDR2 SVGEGT. The trim removed 6 bases at V and 4 bases at J, leaving 2 bases unmatched. The CDR3 contains 13 residues. CDR3 protein: CASRWTGGTEAFF. DNA for the CDR3: TGTGCCAGCAGGTGGACAGGGGGCACTGAAGCTTTCTTT.

On this clonotype itself: With a far larger clone one base away, a read error is the likely cause. The CDR3 coding sequence is TGTGCCAGCAGTTTTATGCGAGTGTTGGATTCACCCCTCCACTTT. This translates into CASSFMRVLDSPLHF. The chain links TRBV6-8 to TRBJ1-6, with D uncertain. The CDR3 length is 15 residues. V was cut by 4 bases and J by 8 bases, with 15 bases left in between. Germline CDR1 and CDR2: MNHGY and SAAAGT.

Only a few counts were recorded for this clonotype. A read error may explain this, as a much larger clone is one base away. As the CDR3 is not closed by the conserved phenylalanine or tryptophan, this likely results from a read error. This chain links TRBV4-1 with TRBJ1-2; D remains ambiguous. CDR1 is MGHRA, CDR2 YSYEKL, per germline. This CDR3 spans 15 amino acids. The V gene lost 4 bases and the J gene lost 2 bases, with 14 bases spanning the gap. CDR3 protein: CASSRSSGSNYGYTL. CDR3 DNA sequence: TGCGCCAGCAGCCGTAGTTCAGGATCAAACTATGGCTACACCCTC.

In its sample, this clonotype was seen many times. J is TRBJ1-1 and V is TRBV20-1, with 10 bases aligning to TRBD1. This CDR3 contains 13 residues. Unmatched junction bases numbered 8, after V lost 3 bases and J lost 10 bases. Germline V gives CDR1 DFQATT, CDR2 SNEGSKA (reference sequence). The CDR3 spells CSARGDRGSSAFF. CDR3 nucleotide sequence: TGCAGTGCTAGGGGGGACAGGGGAAGTTCAGCTTTCTTT.

This clonotype has ten or more counts. The chain employs TRBV28 and TRBJ1-2; D unclear. Germline assignment: CDR1 MDHEN and CDR2 SYDVKM. CDR3 length: 14 residues. V was clipped by 6 bases and J by 5 bases, with 16 bases between them. CDR3 loop: CASSSTWIGYGYTF. CDR3 DNA sequence: TGTGCCAGCAGCTCGACTTGGATAGGGTATGGCTACACCTTC.

This clonotype was seen at least ten times. The chain uses TRBV12-3 or TRBV12-4 and TRBJ2-5; tentatively, D is TRBD1 (5 bases). V shed 1 base and J shed 4 bases, with 13 bases lying between them. The CDR3 sequence is 15 residues long. CDR3 amino acids: CASSLGTLGRETQYF. CDR3 bases: TGTGCCAGCAGTTTAGGTACCCTGGGGCGAGAGACCCAGTACTTC.

By proportion, this clonotype is medium-sized. This sequence joins TRBV6-1 and TRBJ2-1; D unresolved. Trimming took 4 bases from V and 4 from J, leaving 8 bases between them. This CDR3 spans 13 amino acids. CDR1 and CDR2 from the germline V gene are MNHNS and SASEGT. CDR3 region: CASSVGSYNEQFF. For the CDR3, the DNA is TGTGCCAGCAGTGTGGGCAGTTACAATGAGCAGTTCTTC.

Points on this clonotype: This sequence is one base from a far larger clone and is likely a read error. The V gene is TRBV7-9, the J gene TRBJ2-2, with D possibly being TRBD1 or TRBD2 (5 bases each). This CDR3 is built from 14 residues. Germline V gene data show CDR1 as SEHNR and CDR2 as FQNEAQ (reference sequence). CDR3 residues: CASSSGTNTAELFF. Here the CDR3 DNA reads TGTGCCAGCAGCTCCGGGACGAACACCGCGGAGCTGTTTTTT.

Notes on this clonotype: A junction end diverges from the germline sequence, so it may reflect a read error. The genes are TRBV6-2 or TRBV6-3 and TRBJ2-2; 10 bases agree with TRBD2. The germline gives CDR1 MNHEY, CDR2 SVGEGT. The CDR3 totals 15 residues. CDR3 region: CASSTSGVGTGEPFF. CDR3 DNA sequence: TGTGCCAGCAGCACTAGCGGGGTGGGCACCGGGGAGCCGTTTTTT.

This clonotype appeared many times. This chain uses TRBV6-1 with TRBJ2-7; the match to TRBD1 covers 8 bases. The CDR3 is made up of 14 amino acids. Germline assignment: CDR1 MNHNS and CDR2 SASEGT. With V trimmed by 8 bases and J by 0 bases, 6 bases remained unmatched. CDR3 protein: CASDPGGASYEQYF. CDR3 bases: TGTGCCAGCGATCCAGGGGGCGCCTCCTACGAGCAGTACTTC.

To note about this clonotype: Given a far larger clone just one base away, this is likely a sequencing read error. The chain uses TRBV6-4 and TRBJ1-2; no firm D call. V lost 7 bases to trimming and J lost 4 bases, with 10 bases between them. This CDR3 has 12 residues. Germline values: CDR1 MRHNA, CDR2 SNTAGT. The DNA of the CDR3 is TGTGCCAGCATGGCGTTGGCCTATGGCTACACCTTC. Protein: CASMALAYGYTF.

By share, this clonotype counts as medium-sized. The chain couples TRBV6-2 or TRBV6-3 to TRBJ2-3; the match to TRBD2 covers 7 bases. J lost 1 base, V lost 6 bases, and 7 bases had no gene match. Germline values: CDR1 MNHEY, CDR2 SVGEGT. The length of the CDR3 is 15 residues. The chain's CDR3 is CASSVTAGGTDTQYF. The CDR3 nucleotides read TGTGCCAGCAGCGTAACGGCGGGGGGCACAGATACGCAGTATTTT.

This clonotype was observed many times. The chain combines TRBV9 with TRBJ1-3, with 7 positions matching TRBD1. Germline V lookup: CDR1 SGDLS, CDR2 YYNGEE. Trimming cost V 3 bases and J 2 bases; bases outside gene matches: 2. The CDR3 consists of 14 residues. CDR3 in amino acids: CASSGGTAGNTIYF. CDR3 nucleotide sequence: TGTGCCAGCAGCGGCGGGACAGCTGGAAACACCATATATTTT.

This clonotype was counted many times. The J gene is TRBJ2-7, the V gene TRBV14; the D gene is possibly TRBD2 (5 bases). Trimming removed 3 bases from V and 6 bases from J, with 15 bases in between. The CDR3 totals 14 residues. Germline CDR1 is SGHDN and CDR2 is FVKESK. CDR3 residues: CASSHFPDSGEQYF. The CDR3 nucleotides are TGTGCCAGCAGCCATTTTCCGGACTCAGGCGAGCAGTACTTC.